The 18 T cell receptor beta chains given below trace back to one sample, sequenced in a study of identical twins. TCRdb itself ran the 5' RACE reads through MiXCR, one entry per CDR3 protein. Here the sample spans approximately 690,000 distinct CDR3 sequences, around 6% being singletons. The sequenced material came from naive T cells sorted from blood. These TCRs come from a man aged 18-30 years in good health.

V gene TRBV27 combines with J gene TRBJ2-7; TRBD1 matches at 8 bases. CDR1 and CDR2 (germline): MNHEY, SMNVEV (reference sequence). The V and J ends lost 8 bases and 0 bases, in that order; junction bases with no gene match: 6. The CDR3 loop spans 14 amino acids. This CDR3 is CASGRQGSSYEQYV. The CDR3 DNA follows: TGTGCCAGCGGAAGACAGGGGAGCTCCTACGAGCAGTACGTC.

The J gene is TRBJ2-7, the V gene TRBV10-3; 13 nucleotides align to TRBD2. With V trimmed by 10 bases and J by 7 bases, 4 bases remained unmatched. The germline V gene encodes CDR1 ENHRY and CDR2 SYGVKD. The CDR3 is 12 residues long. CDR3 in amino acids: CATATSGGEQYF. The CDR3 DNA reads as TGTGCCACCGCGACTAGCGGGGGGGAGCAGTACTTC.

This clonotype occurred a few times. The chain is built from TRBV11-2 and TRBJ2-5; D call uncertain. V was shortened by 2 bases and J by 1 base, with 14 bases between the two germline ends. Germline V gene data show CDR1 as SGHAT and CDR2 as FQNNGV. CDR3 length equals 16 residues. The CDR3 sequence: CASSLFGEVAQETQYF. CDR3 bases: TGTGCCAGCAGCTTATTTGGTGAGGTAGCCCAAGAGACCCAGTACTTC.

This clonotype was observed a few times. The CDR3 is CSARDRVWAGIQANTQYF. CDR3 DNA sequence: TGCAGTGCTAGAGACCGTGTTTGGGCGGGGATCCAGGCTAATACGCAGTATTTT. The chain couples TRBV20-1 to TRBJ2-3, with D perhaps TRBD2 (6 bases). Trimming shortened V by 0 bases and J by 7 bases, and 26 bases separated the two germline ends. CDR1 DFQATT and CDR2 SNEGSKA come from the germline V gene (reference sequence). This CDR3 has 18 amino acids.

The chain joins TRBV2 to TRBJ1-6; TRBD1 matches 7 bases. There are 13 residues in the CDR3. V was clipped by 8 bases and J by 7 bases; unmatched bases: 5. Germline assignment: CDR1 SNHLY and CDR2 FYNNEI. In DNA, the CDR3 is TGTGCCAGCCATTCACAGGGGAATTCACCCCTCCACTTT. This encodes CASHSQGNSPLHF. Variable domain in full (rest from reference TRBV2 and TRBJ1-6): EPEVTQTPSHQVTQMGQEVILRCVPISNHLYFYWYRQILGQKVEFLVSFYNNEISEKSEIFDDQFSVERPDGSNFTLKIRSTKLEDSAMYFCASHSQGNSPLHFGNGTRLTVT.

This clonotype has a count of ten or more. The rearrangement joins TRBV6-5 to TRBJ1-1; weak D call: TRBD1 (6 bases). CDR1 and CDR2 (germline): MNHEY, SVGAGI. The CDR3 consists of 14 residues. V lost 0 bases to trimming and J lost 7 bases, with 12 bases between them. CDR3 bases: TGTGCCAGCAGTTACTCGCAGGGGAGGAGTGAAGCTTTCTTT. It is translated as CASSYSQGRSEAFF.

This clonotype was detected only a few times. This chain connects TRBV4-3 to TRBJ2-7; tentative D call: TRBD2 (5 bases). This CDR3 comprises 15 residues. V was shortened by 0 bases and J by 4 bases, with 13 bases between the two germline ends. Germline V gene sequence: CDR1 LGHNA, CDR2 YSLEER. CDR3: CASSQDRDWRYEQYF. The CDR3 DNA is TGCGCCAGCAGCCAAGATCGAGATTGGAGGTACGAGCAGTACTTC.

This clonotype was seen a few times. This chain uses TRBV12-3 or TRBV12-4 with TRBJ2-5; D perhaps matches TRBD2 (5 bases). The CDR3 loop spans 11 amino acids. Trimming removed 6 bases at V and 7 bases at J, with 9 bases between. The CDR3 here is CASRGGLTQYF. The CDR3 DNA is TGTGCCAGCAGAGGAGGTTTGACCCAGTACTTC.

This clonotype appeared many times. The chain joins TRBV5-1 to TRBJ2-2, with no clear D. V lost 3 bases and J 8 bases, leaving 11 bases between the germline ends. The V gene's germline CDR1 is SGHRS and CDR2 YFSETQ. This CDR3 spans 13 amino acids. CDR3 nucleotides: TGCGCCAGCAGCTCCCACGGTGCTGGGGAGCTGTTTTTT. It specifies CASSSHGAGELFF.

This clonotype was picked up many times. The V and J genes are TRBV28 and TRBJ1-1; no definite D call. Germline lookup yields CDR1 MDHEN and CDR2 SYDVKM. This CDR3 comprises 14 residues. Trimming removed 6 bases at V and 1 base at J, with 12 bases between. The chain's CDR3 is CASRAISPNTEAFF. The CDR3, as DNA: TGTGCCAGCAGGGCGATCAGTCCGAACACTGAAGCTTTCTTT.

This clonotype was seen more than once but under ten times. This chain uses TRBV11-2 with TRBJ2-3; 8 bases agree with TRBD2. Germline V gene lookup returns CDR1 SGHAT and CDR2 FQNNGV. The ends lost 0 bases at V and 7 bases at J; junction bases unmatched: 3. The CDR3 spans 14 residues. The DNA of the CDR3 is TGTGCCAGCAGCTTAGAACGGGAGGGTAATACGCAGTATTTT. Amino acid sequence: CASSLEREGNTQYF.

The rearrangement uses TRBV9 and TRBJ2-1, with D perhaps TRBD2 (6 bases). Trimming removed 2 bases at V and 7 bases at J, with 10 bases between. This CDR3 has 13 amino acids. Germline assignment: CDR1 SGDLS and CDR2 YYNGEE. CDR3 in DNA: TGTGCCAGCAGCGTCCGGGAGTGGAATGAGCAGTTCTTC. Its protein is CASSVREWNEQFF.

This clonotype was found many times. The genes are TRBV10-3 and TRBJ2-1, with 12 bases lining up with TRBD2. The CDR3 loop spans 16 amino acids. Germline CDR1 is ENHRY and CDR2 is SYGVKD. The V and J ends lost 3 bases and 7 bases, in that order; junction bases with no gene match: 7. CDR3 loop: CAISDLAGGILNEQFF. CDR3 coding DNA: TGTGCCATCAGTGATCTAGCGGGAGGGATCCTGAATGAGCAGTTCTTC.

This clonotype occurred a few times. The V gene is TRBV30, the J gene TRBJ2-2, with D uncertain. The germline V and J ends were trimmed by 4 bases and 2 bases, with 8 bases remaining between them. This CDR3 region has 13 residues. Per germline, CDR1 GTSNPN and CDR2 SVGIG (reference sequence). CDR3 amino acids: CAWTKPNTGELFF. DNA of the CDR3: TGTGCCTGGACGAAGCCTAACACCGGGGAGCTGTTTTTT.

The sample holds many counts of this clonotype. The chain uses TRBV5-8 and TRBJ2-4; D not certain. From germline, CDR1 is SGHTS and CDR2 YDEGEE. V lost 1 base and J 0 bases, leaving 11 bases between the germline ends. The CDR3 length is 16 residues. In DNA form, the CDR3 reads TGTGCCAGCAGCTTGATTCTAGTACTAGCCAAAAACATTCAGTACTTC. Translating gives CASSLILVLAKNIQYF.

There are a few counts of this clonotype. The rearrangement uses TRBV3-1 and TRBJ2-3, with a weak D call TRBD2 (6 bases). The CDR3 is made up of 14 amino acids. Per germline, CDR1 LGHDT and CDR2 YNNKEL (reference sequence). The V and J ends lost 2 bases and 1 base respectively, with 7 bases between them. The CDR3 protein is CASSQIAGTDTQYF. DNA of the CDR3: TGTGCCAGCAGCCAAATAGCGGGCACAGATACGCAGTATTTT.

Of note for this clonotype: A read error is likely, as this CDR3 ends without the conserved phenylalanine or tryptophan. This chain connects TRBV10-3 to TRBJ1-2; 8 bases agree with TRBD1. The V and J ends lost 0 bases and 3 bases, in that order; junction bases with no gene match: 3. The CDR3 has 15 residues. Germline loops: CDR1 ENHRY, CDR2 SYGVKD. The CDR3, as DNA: TGTGCCATCAGTGAGTCGGACAGGGAATACTATGGCTACACCTAC. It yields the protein CAISESDREYYGYTY.

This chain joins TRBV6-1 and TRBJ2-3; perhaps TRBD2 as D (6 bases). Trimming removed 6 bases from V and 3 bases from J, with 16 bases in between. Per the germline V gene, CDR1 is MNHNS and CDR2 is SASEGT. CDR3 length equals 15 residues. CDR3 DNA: TGTGCCAGCAGAGAATGGGACTCGGATACAGATACGCAGTATTTT. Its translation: CASREWDSDTDTQYF.